The clone carrying this TCR beta chain was detected ten times or more. Germline-derived CDR1 and CDR2 are LGHDT and YNNKEL (reference sequence). The V gene end was trimmed by 8 bases and the J gene end by 1 base; junction bases not matched to a gene: 5. This CDR3 has 15 residues. This entry is derived from a study of early T cells in non-severe SARS-CoV-2 infection. For the study at large: Sequencing targeted bulk RNA from unsorted whole blood, leaving chains unpaired.

Individual cDNA molecules were tagged with unique molecular identifiers. One entry per CDR3 protein results from TCRdb running MiXCR on the 5' RACE reads. The repertoire holds about 56,000 distinct CDR3 sequences, with roughly a tenth as singletons. The receptor's source is an adult who was a healthcare worker with PCR-confirmed SARS-CoV-2 infection or an uninfected control (not recorded which). V and J are TRBV3-1 and TRBJ2-5; TRBD2 matches 12 bases. Material for sequencing was whole blood. The CDR3 sequence is CASYPSGRAQETQYF. In DNA, the CDR3 is TGTGCCAGCTACCCTAGCGGGAGGGCCCAAGAGACCCAGTACTTC.